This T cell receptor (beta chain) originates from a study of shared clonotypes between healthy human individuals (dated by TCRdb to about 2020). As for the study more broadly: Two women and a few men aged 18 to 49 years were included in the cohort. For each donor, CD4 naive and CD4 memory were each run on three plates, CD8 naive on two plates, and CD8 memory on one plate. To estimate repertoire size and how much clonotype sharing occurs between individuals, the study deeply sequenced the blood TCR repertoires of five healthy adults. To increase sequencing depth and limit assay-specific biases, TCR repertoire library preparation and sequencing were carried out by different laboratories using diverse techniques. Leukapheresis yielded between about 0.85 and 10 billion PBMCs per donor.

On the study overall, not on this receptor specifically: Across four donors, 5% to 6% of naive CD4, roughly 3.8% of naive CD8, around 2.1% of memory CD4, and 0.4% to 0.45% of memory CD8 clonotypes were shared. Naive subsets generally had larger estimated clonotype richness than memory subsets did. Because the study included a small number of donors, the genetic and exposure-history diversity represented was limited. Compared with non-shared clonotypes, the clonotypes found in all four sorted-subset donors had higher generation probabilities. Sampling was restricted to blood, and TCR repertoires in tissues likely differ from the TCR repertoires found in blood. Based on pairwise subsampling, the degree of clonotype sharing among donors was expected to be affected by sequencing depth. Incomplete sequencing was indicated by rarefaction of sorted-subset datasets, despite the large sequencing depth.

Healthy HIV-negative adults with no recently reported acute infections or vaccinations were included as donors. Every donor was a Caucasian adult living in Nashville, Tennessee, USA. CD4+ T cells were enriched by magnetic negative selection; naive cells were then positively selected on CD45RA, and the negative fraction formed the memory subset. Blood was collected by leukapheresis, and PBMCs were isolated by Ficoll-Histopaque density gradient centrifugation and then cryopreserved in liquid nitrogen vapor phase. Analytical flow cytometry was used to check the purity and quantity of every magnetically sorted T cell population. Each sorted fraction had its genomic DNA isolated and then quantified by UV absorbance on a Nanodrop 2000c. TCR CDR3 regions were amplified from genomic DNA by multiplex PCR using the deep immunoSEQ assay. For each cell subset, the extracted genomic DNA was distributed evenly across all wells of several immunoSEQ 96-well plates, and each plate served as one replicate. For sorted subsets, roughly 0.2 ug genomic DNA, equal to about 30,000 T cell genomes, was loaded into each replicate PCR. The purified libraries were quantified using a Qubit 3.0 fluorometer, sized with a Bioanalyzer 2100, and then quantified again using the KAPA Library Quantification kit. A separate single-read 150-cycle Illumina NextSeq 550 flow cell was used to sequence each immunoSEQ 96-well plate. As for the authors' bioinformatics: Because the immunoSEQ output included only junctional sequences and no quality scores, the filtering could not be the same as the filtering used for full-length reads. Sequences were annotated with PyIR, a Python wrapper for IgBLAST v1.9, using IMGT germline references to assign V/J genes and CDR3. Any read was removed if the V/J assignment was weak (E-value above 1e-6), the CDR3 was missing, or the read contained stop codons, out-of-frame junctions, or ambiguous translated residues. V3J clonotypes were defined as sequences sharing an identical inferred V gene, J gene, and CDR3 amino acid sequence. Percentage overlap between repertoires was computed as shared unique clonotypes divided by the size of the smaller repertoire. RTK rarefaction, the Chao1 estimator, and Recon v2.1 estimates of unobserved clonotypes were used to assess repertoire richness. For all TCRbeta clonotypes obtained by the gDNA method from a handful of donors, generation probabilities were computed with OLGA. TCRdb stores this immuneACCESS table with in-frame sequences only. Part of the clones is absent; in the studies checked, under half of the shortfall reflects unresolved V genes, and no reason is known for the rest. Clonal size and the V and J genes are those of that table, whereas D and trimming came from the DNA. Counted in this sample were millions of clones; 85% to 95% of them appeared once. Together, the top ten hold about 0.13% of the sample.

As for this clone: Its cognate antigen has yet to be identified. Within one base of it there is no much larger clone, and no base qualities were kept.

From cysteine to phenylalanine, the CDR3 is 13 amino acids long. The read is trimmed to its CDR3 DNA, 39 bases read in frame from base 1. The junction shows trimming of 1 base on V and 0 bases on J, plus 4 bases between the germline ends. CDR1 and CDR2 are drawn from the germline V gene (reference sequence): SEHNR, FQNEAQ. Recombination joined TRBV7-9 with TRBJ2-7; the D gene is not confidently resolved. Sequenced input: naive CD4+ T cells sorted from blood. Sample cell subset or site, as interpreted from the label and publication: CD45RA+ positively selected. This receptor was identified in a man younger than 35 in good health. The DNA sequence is TGTGCCAGCAGCTTAGTCGCCTCCTACGAGCAGTACTTC. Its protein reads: CASSLVASYEQYF.